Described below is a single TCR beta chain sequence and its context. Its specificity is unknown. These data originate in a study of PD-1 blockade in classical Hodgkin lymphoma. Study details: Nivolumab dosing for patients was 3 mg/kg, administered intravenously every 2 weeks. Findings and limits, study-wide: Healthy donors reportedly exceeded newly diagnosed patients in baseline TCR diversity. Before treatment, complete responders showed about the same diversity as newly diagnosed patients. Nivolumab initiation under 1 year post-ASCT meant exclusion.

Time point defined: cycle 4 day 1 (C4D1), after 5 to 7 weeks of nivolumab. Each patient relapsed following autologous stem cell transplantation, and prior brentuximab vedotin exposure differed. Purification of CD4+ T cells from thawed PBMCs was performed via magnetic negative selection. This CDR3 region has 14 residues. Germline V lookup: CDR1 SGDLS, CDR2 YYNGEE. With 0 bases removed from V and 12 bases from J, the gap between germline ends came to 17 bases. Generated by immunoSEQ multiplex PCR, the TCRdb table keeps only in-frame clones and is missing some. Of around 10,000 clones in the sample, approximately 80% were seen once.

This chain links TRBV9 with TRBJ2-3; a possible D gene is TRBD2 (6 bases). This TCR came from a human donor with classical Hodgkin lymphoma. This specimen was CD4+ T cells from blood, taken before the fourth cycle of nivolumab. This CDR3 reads CASSVDPSTGEQYF. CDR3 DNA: TGTGCCAGCAGCGTAGATCCCAGCACGGGGGAACAGTATTTT. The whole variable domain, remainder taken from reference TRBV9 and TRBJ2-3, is DSGVTQTPKHLITATGQRVTLRCSPRSGDLSVYWYQQSLDQGLQFLIQYYNGEERAKGNILERFSAQQFPDLHSELNLSSLELGDSALYFCASSVDPSTGEQYFGPGTRLTVL.